This TCR beta chain was retrieved from a study of molecular identifiers for immune sequencing clone quantification listed by TCRdb under 2018. For context, the study as a whole: For a replicate experiment, RNA from roughly 21,000 or 96,000 naive CD8 T cells was divided into five aliquots, of which four were sequenced. This methods study used CD8 T cells to benchmark TCR RNA copy counting and molecular-identifier clustering-based TCR repertoire sequencing (MIDCIRS).

Study-level results and caveats: In CMV-specific effector cells, clones with more than 20 RNA copies accounted for over 97% of molecules, whereas in naive cells such clones accounted for under 1%. The sizes of highly expanded clones could end up underestimated when identical TCR molecules share a barcode. Spiked-in Jurkat TCR RNA (roughly 10 copies' worth), which is not part of the donor repertoire, was contained in the naive libraries. Even against a background of one million naive CD8 T cells, spiked-in Jurkat TCR RNA amounting to a single cell's worth was reported to be detectable. Modeling estimated 2.5 to 3.5 recovered TCR RNA copies per cell, compared with approximately 10 by digital PCR, which implies roughly 27% capture efficiency. When barcode sub-clustering was omitted, TCR diversity was inflated by chimeric consensus sequences, with chimeras reaching as high as 47%.

The method was PCR. The sequencing machine was a NextSeq 500. Bulk TCR libraries were prepared as previously described, using TCR primers listed in Table S5. Purification of total RNA was performed with the Qiagen AllPrep DNA/RNA kit. Before analysis, reads from multiple sequencing runs of the same library were pooled. From the authors' description of their analysis: Reads were retained only if the reads had an exact TCR constant sequence, and the retained reads were trimmed to 150 nt and grouped according to their 12-nt molecular barcodes. Reads within each barcode group were sub-clustered using a 15% Levenshtein threshold, and quality-weighted consensus sequences were constructed for each RNA molecule. Non-functional sequences were excluded, and lower-count sequences lying one edit away from another sequence were also excluded. Barcode sub-clusters with fewer than 20% of the maximum read count were removed, based on fitting two negative binomial distributions. TCRdb handled the public reads itself, with Q25 trimming in fastp and clone calling in MiXCR, and kept productive beta chains. Every distinct CDR3 protein forms one entry, paired with its most common genes and DNA. TCRdb's processing, not the authors' own work, is the source of the V and J calls. The sample has under 600,000 distinct CDR3 sequences on record, roughly 24% of them singletons. The top ten constitute approximately 0.76% of the sample.

Libraries of naive CD8 T cells were built from around 18,000 to 910,000 sorted cells, with 10%, 30% or 50% of the purified RNA used. On a BD FACSAria II, naive CD8 T cells were FACS-sorted as CD8+CD4-CCR7+CD45RA+ and collected into RLT Plus buffer. Approximately nine TCR copies' worth of Jurkat RNA were spiked into roughly 19,000-1,000,000 naive CD8 T cell samples to test detection sensitivity. Enrichment of CD8 T cells was done with RosetteSep CD8+ T Cell Enrichment Cocktail plus Ficoll-Paque, and ACK red cell lysis came afterward. This clonotype was recorded at least ten times. The antigen it binds to is not known. No per-base quality is available; no much larger clone lies one base away. From a lookup of the germline V gene (reference sequence), CDR1 and CDR2 are SEHNR and FQNEAQ. Including cysteine and phenylalanine, the CDR3 has 15 amino acids. The sequence is cut down to CDR3 DNA, 45 bases in frame from base 1. Trimming at the junction amounts to 4 bases on V and 1 base on J, and the germline ends lie 10 bases apart.

The sequenced material came from naive CD8+ T cells from blood, with Jurkat cell RNA spiked in. Interpreted using the paper, the cell subset or site label stands for: FACS-sorted CD8+CD4-CCR7+CD45RA+ naive T cells. This TCR was recovered from a human donor in good health. Some libraries in this study had Jurkat cell RNA spiked in. The sequence links TRBV7-9 to TRBJ2-2; no D segment can be confidently identified. CDR3 sequence: CASSSPGRNTGELFF. The nucleotides are TGTGCCAGCAGCTCCCCCGGACGGAACACCGGGGAGCTGTTTTTT.